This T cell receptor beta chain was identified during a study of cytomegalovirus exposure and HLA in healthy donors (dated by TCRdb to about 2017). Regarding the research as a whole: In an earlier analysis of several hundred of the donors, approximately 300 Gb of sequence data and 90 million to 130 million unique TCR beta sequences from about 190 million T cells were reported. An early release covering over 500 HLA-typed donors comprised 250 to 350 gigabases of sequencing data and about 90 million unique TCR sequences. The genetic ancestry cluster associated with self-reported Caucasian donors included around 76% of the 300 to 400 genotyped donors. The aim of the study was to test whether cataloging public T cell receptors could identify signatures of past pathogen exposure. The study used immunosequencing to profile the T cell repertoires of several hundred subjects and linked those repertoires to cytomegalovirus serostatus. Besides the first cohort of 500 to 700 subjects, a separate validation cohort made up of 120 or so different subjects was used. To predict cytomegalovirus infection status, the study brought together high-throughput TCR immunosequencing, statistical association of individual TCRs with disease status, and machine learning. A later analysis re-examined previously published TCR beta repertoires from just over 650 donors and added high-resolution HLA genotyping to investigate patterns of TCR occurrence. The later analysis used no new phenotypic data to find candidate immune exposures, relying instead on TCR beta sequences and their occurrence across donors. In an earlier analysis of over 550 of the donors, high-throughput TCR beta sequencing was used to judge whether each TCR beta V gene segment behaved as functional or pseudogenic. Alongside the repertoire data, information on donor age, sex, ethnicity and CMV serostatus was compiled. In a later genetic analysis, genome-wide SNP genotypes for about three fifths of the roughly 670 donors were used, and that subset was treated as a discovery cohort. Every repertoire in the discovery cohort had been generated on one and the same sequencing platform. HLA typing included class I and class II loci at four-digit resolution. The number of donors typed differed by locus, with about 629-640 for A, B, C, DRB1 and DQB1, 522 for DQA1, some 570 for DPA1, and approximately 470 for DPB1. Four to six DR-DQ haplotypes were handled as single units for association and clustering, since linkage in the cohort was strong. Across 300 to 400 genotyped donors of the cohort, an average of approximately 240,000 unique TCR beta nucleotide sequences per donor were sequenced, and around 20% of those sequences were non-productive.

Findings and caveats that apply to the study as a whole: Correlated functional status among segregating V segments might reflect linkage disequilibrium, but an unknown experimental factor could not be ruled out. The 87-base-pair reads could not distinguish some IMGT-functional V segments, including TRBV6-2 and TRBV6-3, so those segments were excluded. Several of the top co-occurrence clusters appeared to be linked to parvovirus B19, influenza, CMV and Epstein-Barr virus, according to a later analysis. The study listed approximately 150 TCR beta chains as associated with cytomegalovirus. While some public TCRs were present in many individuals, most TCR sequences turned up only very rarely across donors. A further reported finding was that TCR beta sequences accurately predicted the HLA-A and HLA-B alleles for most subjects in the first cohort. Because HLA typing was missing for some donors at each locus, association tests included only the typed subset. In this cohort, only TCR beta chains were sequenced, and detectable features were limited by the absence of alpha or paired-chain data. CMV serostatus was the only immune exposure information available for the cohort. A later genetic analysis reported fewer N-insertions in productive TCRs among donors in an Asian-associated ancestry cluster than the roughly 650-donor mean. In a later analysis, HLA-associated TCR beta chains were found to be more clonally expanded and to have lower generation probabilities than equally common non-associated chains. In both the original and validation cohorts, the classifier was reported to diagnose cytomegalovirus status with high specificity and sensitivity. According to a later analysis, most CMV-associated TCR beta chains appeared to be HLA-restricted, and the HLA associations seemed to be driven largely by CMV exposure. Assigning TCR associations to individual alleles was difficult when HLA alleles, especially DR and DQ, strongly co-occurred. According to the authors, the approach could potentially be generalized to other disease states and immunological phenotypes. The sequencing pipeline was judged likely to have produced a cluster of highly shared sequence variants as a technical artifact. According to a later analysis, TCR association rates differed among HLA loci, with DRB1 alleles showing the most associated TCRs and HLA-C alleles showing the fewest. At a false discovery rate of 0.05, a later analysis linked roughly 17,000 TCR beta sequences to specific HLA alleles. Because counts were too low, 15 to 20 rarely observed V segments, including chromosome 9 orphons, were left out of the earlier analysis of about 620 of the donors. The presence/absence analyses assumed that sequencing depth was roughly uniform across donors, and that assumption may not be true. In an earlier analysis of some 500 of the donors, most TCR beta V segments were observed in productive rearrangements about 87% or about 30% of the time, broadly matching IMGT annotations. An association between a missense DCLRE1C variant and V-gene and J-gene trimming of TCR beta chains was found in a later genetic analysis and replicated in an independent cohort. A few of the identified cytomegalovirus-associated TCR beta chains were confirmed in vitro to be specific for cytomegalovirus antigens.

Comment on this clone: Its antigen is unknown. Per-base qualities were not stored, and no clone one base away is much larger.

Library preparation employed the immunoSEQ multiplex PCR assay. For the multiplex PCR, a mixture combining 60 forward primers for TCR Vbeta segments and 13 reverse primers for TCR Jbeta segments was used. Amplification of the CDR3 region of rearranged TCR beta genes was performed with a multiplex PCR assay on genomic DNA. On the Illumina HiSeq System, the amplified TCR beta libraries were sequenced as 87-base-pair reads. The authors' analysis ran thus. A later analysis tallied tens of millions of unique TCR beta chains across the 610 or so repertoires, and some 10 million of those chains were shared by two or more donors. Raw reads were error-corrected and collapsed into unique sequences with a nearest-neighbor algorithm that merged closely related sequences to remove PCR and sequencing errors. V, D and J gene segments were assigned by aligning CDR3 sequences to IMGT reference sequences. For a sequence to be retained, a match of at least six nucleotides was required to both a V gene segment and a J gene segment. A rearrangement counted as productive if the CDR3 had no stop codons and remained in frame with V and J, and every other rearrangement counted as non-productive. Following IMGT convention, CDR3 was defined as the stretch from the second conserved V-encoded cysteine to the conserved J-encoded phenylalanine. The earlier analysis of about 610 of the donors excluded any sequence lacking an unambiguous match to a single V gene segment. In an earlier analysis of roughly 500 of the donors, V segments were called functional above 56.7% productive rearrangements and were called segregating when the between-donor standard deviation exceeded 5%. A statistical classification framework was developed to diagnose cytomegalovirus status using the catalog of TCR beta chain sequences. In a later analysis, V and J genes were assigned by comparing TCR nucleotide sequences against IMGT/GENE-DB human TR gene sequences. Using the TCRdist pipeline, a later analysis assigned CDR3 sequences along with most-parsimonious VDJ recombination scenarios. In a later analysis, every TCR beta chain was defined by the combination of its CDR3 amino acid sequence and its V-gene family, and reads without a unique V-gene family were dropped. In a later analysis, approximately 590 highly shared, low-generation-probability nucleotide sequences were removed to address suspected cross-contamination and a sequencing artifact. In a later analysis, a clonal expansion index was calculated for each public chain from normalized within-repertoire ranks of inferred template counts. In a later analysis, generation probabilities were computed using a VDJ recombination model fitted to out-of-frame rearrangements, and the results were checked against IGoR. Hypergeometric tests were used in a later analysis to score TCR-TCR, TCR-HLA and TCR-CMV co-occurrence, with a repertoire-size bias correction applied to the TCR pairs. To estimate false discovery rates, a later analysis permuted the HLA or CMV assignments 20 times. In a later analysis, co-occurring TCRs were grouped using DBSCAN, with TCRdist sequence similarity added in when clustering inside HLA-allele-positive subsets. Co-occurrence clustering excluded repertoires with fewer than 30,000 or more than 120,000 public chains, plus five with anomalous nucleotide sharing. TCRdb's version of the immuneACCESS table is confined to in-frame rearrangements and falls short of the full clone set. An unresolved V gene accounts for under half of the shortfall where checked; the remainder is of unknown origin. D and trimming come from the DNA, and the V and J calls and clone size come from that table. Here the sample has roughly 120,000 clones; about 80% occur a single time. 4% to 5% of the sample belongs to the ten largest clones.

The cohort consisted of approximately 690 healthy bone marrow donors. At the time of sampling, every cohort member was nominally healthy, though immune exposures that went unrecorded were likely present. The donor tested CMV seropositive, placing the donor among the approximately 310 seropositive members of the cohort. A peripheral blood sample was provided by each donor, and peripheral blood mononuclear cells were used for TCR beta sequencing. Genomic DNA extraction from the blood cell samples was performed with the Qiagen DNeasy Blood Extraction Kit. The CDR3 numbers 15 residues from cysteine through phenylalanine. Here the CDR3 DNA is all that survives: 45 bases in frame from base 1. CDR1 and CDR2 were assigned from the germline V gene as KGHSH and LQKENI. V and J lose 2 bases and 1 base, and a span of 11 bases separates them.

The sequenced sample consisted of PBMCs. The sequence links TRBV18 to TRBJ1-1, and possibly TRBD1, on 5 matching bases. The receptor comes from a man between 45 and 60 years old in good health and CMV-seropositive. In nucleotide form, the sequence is TGTGCCAGCTCACCAGTGGGGCCGGGGAACACTGAAGCTTTCTTT. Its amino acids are CASSPVGPGNTEAFF. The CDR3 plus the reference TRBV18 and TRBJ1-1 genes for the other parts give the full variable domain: NAGVMQNPRHLVRRRGQEARLRCSPMKGHSHVYWYRQLPEEGLKFMVYLQKENIIDESGMPKERFSAEFPKEGPSILRIQQVVRGDSAAYFCASSPVGPGNTEAFFGQGTRLTVV.